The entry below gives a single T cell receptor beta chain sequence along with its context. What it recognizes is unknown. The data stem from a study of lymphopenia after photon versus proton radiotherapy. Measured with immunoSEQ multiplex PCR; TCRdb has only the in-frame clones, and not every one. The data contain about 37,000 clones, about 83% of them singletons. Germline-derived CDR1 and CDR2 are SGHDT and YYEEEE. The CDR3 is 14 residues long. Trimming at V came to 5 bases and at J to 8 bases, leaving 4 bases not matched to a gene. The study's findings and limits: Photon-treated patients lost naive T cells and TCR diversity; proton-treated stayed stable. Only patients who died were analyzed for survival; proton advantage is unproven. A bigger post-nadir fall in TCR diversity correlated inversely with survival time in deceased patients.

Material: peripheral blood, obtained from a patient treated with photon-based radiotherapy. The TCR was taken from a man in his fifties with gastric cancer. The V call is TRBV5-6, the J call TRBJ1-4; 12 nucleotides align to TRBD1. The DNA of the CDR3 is TGTGCCAGCAGTGGAGGGACAGGGGGCGAAAAACTGTTTTTT. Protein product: CASSGGTGGEKLFF. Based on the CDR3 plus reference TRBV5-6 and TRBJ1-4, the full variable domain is DAGVTQSPTHLIKTRGQQVTLRCSPKSGHDTVSWYQQALGQGPQFIFQYYEEEERQRGNFPDRFSGHQFPNYSSELNVNALLLGDSALYLCASSGGTGGEKLFFGSGTQLSVL.